Listed below are T cell receptor beta chains from one sample, sequenced in a study of CD8+ T cells in alopecia areata. Profiled with immunoSEQ multiplex PCR; TCRdb holds only in-frame clones, not every one. The data contain more than 95,000 clones, 50% to 75% of them singletons. Sequencing was performed on CD8+ T cells sorted from blood, taken at week 4, from a patient treated with tofacitinib. The source of these receptors is a human donor with alopecia areata. Each CDR3 is given with its conserved first and last residue. D genes are given only for firm matches. Expanded clones are given a class, and other clones once, few, many or no size at all.

j_call clone_size v_call d_call cdr3_nt cdr3_aa
TRBJ2-1 NA TRBV29-1 TRBD2 TGCAGCGTTGAAGCTAGACTAGCGGGCTACAATGAGCAGTTCTTC CSVEARLAGYNEQFF
TRBJ2-5 few TRBV5-1 NA TGCGCCAGCAGCTTGGGGGGATCAGTCCAAGAGACCCAGTACTTC CASSLGGSVQETQYF
TRBJ1-2 few TRBV5-1 NA TGCGCCAGCAGCGACTTTTACGGGAATGGCTACACCTTC CASSDFYGNGYTF
TRBJ1-1 NA TRBV5-6 NA TGTGCCAGCAGCTTGGCCGGGGGCGGGGGAAACACTGAAGCTTTCTTT CASSLAGGGGNTEAFF
TRBJ2-7 NA TRBV7-9 TRBD1 TGTGCCAGCAGCTCCACTGGGACAGGGGGCGGCGACGAGCAGTACTTC CASSSTGTGGGDEQYF
TRBJ1-2 few TRBV7-9 NA TGTGCCAGCAGCTTAGCGCGGCATCCCGCCTATGGCTACACCTTC CASSLARHPAYGYTF
TRBJ1-1 NA TRBV29-1 NA TGCAGCGTTGTAGGGGCTCTGAACACTGAAGCTTTCTTT CSVVGALNTEAFF
TRBJ2-7 NA TRBV7-2 NA TGTGCCAGCAGCTTAGGCACTAAGGTTCGCCACGAGCAGTACTTC CASSLGTKVRHEQYF
TRBJ2-7 NA TRBV4-1 NA TGCGCCAGCAGCCAAGTCGCAGAGGGCCGGTACGAGCAGTACTTC CASSQVAEGRYEQYF
TRBJ2-2 NA TRBV29-1 NA TGCAGCGTGGTCGGGAGCCAGGACACCGGGGAGCTGTTTTTT CSVVGSQDTGELFF
TRBJ2-7 few TRBV28 NA TGTGCCAGCAAGAGGGGGGGCCTCGCCTACGAGCAGTACTTC CASKRGGLAYEQYF
TRBJ2-4 few TRBV7-9 NA TGTGCCAGCACCTCGAGTAAGACAGGTCTAAACATTCAGTACTTC CASTSSKTGLNIQYF
TRBJ2-1 few TRBV28 TRBD2 TGTGCCAGCAGTTTCCGGGACTACAACAATGAGCAGTTCTTC CASSFRDYNNEQFF
TRBJ1-1 NA TRBV30 NA TGTGCCTGGATGCTGGGACACCTGAACACTGAAGCTTTCTTT CAWMLGHLNTEAFF
TRBJ1-1 NA TRBV29-1 NA TGCAGCGTTGAAGCGGAGAGCACTGAAGCTTTCTTT CSVEAESTEAFF
TRBJ2-1 NA TRBV4-1 TRBD1 TGCGCCAGCAGCGATAGACAGGGATCCCCCTACAATGAGCAGTTCTTC CASSDRQGSPYNEQFF
TRBJ1-5 NA TRBV7-2 NA TGTGCCAGCAGCTTAGCCGTCAGGGACAATCAGCCCCAGCATTTT CASSLAVRDNQPQHF
TRBJ1-3 NA TRBV9 NA TGTGCCAGCAGCGTAAGTGGTTCTGGAAACACCATATATTTT CASSVSGSGNTIYF
TRBJ2-7 once TRBV27 TRBD1 TGTGCCAGCAGTTCCCGGGACAGATTATACGAGCAGTACTTC CASSSRDRLYEQYF
TRBJ2-7 NA TRBV30 NA TGTGCCTGGACCCCTAAAGACCACGAGCAGTACTTC CAWTPKDHEQYF
TRBJ1-2 NA TRBV13 NA TGTGCCAGCAGCTTAGAACGCGGCTACACCTTC CASSLERGYTF
TRBJ2-5 NA TRBV30 TRBD1 TGTGCCTGGAGTAGGACAGGGCCAGAGACCCAGTACTTC CAWSRTGPETQYF
TRBJ2-4 few TRBV15 TRBD1 TGTGCCACCAGCAGTCCGTCCTTTGACAGGGGAGGCATTCAGTACTTC CATSSPSFDRGGIQYF